This T cell receptor (beta chain) was captured in a study of CD8 T cells in Susac syndrome. Study observations and caveats: It was in TEMRA cells and active patients that Susac CD8+ clonal expansion peaked.

RNA totalling about 0.5 to 1 ug underwent reverse transcription with random hexamers. A multiplex approach, immunoSEQ multiplex PCR, amplified TCR beta CDR3 across 54 Vbeta and 13 Jbeta. TCRdb reprocessed the immunoSEQ multiplex PCR reads with MiXCR, giving one entry per CDR3 protein. Here the sample spans 95,000 to 150,000 distinct CDR3 sequences, roughly 94% being singletons. Blood CD8+ and CD4+ T cells underwent high-throughput TCR beta sequencing. TEMRA cells were FACS-enriched and CD8+ and CD4+ T cells negatively isolated. Comments on this clonotype: Its specificity is unknown.

V was cut by 2 bases and J by 5 bases, with 5 bases left in between. This CDR3 spans 12 amino acids. The source of this sequence is a human donor with Susac syndrome. The chain has TRBV12-3 or TRBV12-4 and TRBJ2-3; possibly TRBD1 for D (5 bases). Sequencing was carried out using CD8+ T cells from PBMCs. In nucleotides, the CDR3 is TGTGCCAGCAGTTTAAGGGGAGATACGCAGTATTTT. This translates into CASSLRGDTQYF.